This T cell receptor beta chain originates from a study of T cell responses to AZD1222 COVID-19 vaccine. Notes on the study in general: Reportedly, nearly half the spike-specific TCRs target unmutated variant regions. Recipients of AZD1222 seropositive at baseline numbered only 5 or 6. Repertoire samples came only from after the peak T cell response.

Data came from immunoSEQ multiplex PCR; TCRdb stores just in-frame clones and leaves some out. The profile covers about 120,000 clones, with 92% appearing a single time and about 1.4% taken by the ten largest. The CDR3 runs 16 residues. Trimming removed 5 bases at V and 0 bases at J, with 14 bases between. CDR1 MDHEN and CDR2 SYDVKM come from the germline V gene. Concerning this clone itself: The antigen is not known.

Both about-4-week and about-12-week second-dose recipients were combined. Sequenced here: peripheral blood, sampled 28 days after the second AZD1222 dose. The clonotype comes from an adult who received the AZD1222 COVID-19 vaccine. The chain links TRBV28 to TRBJ2-1, with D uncertain. The DNA for the CDR3 is TGTGCCAGCAGTCAAGGGATCGGTTTCTCCTACAATGAGCAGTTCTTC. Translated: CASSQGIGFSYNEQFF.